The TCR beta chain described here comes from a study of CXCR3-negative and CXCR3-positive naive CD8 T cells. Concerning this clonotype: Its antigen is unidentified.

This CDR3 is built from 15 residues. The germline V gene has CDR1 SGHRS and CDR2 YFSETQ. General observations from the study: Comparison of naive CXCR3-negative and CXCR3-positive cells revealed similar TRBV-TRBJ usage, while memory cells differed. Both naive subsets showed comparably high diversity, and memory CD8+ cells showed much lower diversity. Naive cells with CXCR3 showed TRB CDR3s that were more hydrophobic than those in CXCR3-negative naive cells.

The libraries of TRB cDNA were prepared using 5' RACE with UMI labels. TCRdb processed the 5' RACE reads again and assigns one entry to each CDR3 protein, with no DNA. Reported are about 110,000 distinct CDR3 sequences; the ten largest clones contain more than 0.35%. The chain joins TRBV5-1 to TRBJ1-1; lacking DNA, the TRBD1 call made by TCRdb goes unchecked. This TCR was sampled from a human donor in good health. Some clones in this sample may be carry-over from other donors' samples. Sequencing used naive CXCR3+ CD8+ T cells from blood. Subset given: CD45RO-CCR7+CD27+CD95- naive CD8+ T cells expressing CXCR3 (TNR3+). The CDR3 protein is CASSLDAQSNTEAFF.